These T cell receptor beta chains were read from a single sample in a study of cytomegalovirus exposure and HLA in healthy donors. The repertoire was sequenced with immunoSEQ multiplex PCR; TCRdb's copy has only in-frame clones and lacks some. The sample lists around 140,000 clones, 70% to 80% seen once, with under 2.5% in the top ten. Sequencing was done on a sample of PBMCs. Receptors were obtained from a woman aged 60-75 years in good health and CMV-seropositive. CDR3s include the opening cysteine and the closing phenylalanine or tryptophan. The order of the fields is V gene, J gene, clone size, D gene, CDR3 protein, CDR3 DNA. D genes are given only for firm matches. The size of a clone is reported for some rows only, either as once, few or many, or as a class for expanded clones.

TRBV5-1	TRBJ2-1	.	TRBD2	CASSLWTSESGEQFF	TGCGCCAGCAGCTTGTGGACTAGCGAGTCGGGTGAGCAGTTCTTC
TRBV5-4	TRBJ1-1	.	.	CASSLAQGFSDTEAFF	TGTGCCAGCAGCTTGGCCCAGGGTTTCAGCGACACTGAAGCTTTCTTT
TRBV9	TRBJ2-7	few	TRBD1	CASSVGDSPSWEQYF	TGTGCCAGCAGCGTAGGGGACAGTCCTTCTTGGGAGCAGTACTTC
TRBV9	TRBJ1-4	.	.	CASSVTFAGNEKLFF	TGTGCCAGCAGCGTAACGTTCGCGGGAAATGAAAAACTGTTTTTT
TRBV4-1	TRBJ1-2	once	.	CASTGPTGYTF	TGCGCCAGCACTGGCCCCACTGGCTACACCTTC
TRBV10-3	TRBJ1-5	.	.	CATSAGLQPQHF	TGTGCCACCTCCGCAGGGTTGCAGCCCCAGCATTTT
TRBV18	TRBJ1-1	.	.	CASSPLKNTEAFF	TGTGCCAGCTCACCACTTAAGAACACTGAAGCTTTCTTT
TRBV29-1	TRBJ1-1	.	TRBD1	CSVGQLEAFF	TGCAGCGTGGGACAGCTTGAAGCTTTCTTT
TRBV6-1	TRBJ1-5	.	.	CASSERGNQPQHF	TGTGCCAGCAGTGAACGGGGGAATCAGCCCCAGCATTTT
TRBV5-1	TRBJ1-1	.	.	CASSLDPQMNTEAFF	TGCGCCAGCAGCTTGGATCCCCAGATGAACACTGAAGCTTTCTTT
TRBV5-4	TRBJ1-2	.	TRBD1	CASSFQGANGYTF	TGTGCCAGCAGCTTTCAGGGGGCCAATGGCTACACCTTC
TRBV27	TRBJ1-5	.	.	CASSLNRQAGRRGNQPQHF	TGTGCCAGCAGTTTAAATCGGCAGGCTGGCCGGAGGGGCAATCAGCCCCAGCATTTT
TRBV6-5	TRBJ2-1	.	.	CASSSTQRTLGREQFF	TGTGCCAGCAGTTCCACTCAACGGACCCTGGGGCGTGAGCAGTTCTTC
TRBV4-1	TRBJ1-4	once	.	CASSQGLNAGGTEKLFF	TGCGCCAGCAGCCAAGGTCTTAACGCAGGAGGGACGGAAAAACTGTTTTTT
TRBV2	TRBJ2-7	.	.	CASLQGGTYEQYF	TGTGCCAGCCTACAGGGGGGGACCTACGAGCAGTACTTC
TRBV27	TRBJ2-1	.	TRBD1	CASTRGPQQNEQFF	TGTGCCAGCACCAGGGGGCCTCAGCAAAATGAGCAGTTCTTC
TRBV2	TRBJ1-2	.	.	CASSERPPGGYTF	TGTGCCAGCAGTGAGAGGCCCCCGGGAGGCTACACCTTC
TRBV27	TRBJ1-5	.	TRBD1	CASSPDRVRSNQPQHF	TGTGCCAGCAGTCCAGACAGGGTTAGGAGCAATCAGCCCCAGCATTTT
TRBV5-6	TRBJ2-7	few	TRBD2	CASSQATSGFYEQYF	TGTGCCAGCAGCCAAGCGACTAGCGGGTTCTACGAGCAGTACTTC
TRBV7-3	TRBJ2-3	once	TRBD2	CASSRTSGHTDTQYF	TGTGCCAGCAGCCGGACTAGCGGGCACACAGATACGCAGTATTTT
TRBV25-1	TRBJ2-1	.	.	CASSFSGEQFF	TGTGCCAGCAGCTTTAGCGGTGAGCAGTTCTTC
TRBV29-1	TRBJ2-1	.	TRBD1	CSVDPIPGQGAYNEQFF	TGCAGCGTTGATCCCATCCCGGGACAGGGCGCCTACAATGAGCAGTTCTTC
TRBV7-2	TRBJ2-1	.	.	CASSLVAEYNEQFF	TGTGCCAGCAGCTTAGTGGCCGAATACAATGAGCAGTTCTTC
TRBV5-1	TRBJ1-1	.	TRBD1	CASSSGQPNTEAFF	TGCGCCAGCAGCTCGGGACAGCCGAACACTGAAGCTTTCTTT
TRBV18	TRBJ1-1	.	.	CASSPNLSPTEAFF	TGTGCCAGCTCACCTAATTTGAGTCCCACTGAAGCTTTCTTT
TRBV6-1	TRBJ1-1	.	.	CASGSGGPEAFF	TGTGCCAGCGGATCAGGTGGGCCTGAAGCTTTCTTT
TRBV29-1	TRBJ2-5	.	.	CSVESRAETQYF	TGCAGCGTTGAATCCAGGGCTGAGACCCAGTACTTC
TRBV7-8	TRBJ2-5	.	.	CASSLRGTIQETQYF	TGTGCCAGCAGCTTAAGGGGGACTATACAAGAGACCCAGTACTTC
TRBV28	TRBJ1-2	.	TRBD1	CASLTGVYGYTF	TGTGCCAGTCTAACAGGGGTCTATGGCTACACCTTC
TRBV20-1	TRBJ2-4	.	.	CSARTGPSRIF	TGCAGTGCTAGAACAGGACCGTCTCGTATCTTC
TRBV19	TRBJ2-7	.	TRBD1	CASSDPGTVSYEQYF	TGTGCCAGTAGTGACCCCGGGACAGTCTCCTACGAGCAGTACTTC
TRBV6-1	TRBJ2-7	.	TRBD1	CASSFYDRDYEQYF	TGTGCCAGCAGTTTTTATGACAGGGACTACGAGCAGTACTTC
TRBV19	TRBJ1-1	.	.	CASSIRGAAIEAFF	TGTGCCAGTAGTATACGGGGGGCAGCGATTGAAGCTTTCTTT